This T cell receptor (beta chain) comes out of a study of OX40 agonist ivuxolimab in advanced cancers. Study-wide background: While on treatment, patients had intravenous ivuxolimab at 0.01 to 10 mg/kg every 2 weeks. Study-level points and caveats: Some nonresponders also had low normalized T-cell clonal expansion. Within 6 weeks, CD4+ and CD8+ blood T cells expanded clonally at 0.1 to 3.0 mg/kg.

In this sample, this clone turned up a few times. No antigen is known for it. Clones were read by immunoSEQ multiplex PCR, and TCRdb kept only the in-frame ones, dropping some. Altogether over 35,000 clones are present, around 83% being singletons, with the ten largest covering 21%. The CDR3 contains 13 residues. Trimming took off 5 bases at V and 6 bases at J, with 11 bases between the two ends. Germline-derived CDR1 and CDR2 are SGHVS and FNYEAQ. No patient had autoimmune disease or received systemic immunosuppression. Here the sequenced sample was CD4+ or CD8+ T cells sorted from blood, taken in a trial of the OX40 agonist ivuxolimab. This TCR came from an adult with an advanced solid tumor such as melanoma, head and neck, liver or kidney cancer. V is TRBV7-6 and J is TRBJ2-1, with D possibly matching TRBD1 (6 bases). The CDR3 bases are TGTGCCAGCAGCCTAGACAGGCTCAATGAGCAGTTCTTC. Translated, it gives CASSLDRLNEQFF.